This entry is about one T cell receptor (beta chain). Its specificity is not known. Primers for the PCR totalled 60 Vbeta and 13 Jbeta. TCRdb's table, derived via immunoSEQ multiplex PCR, lists solely in-frame clones and lacks some. The profile shows about 120,000 clones, around 79% of them singletons. This record belongs to a study of cytomegalovirus exposure and HLA in healthy donors. Study-level points and caveats: In a later analysis, TCR beta V- and J-gene trimming showed a link to a missense DCLRE1C variant. Association with HLA alleles at 0.05 false discovery rate was found for 15,000 or so TCR beta sequences in a later analysis. Rarity held for most TCR sequences, but there were some public TCRs that occurred in many donors.

Germline values: CDR1 MDHEN, CDR2 SYDVKM. CDR3 size: 18 residues. V lost 5 bases to trimming and J lost 0 bases, with 20 bases between them. The source of this sequence is a woman aged 40 to 50 in good health and CMV-seronegative. The material sequenced was PBMCs. This chain uses TRBV28 with TRBJ2-1, with D possibly TRBD2 on 6 matching bases. CDR3 region: CASSPWGDQTSSYNEQFF. The CDR3 coding sequence is TGTGCCAGCAGTCCATGGGGGGACCAAACGAGCTCCTACAATGAGCAGTTCTTC.